Reported below is one TCR beta chain. The data belong to a study of blood T cell repertoires in COVID-19. Study at large: From the United States, Italy and Spain came samples of acute and convalescent COVID-19. T cells, B-cell-depleted T cells, or PBMCs provided the cDNA or gDNA that served as material.

How the authors handled the data: Amplification of reference gene primers provided the estimated nucleated cell counts. The repertoire was sequenced with immunoSEQ multiplex PCR; TCRdb's copy has only in-frame clones and lacks some. That table supplies the V and J calls and clone size; D and trimming were determined from the DNA. This table holds fewer than 300,000 clones, approximately 86% found once. Germline V lookup: CDR1 PRHDT, CDR2 FYEKMQ (reference sequence). V lost 5 bases and J lost 9; bases outside the gene matches: 5. The CDR3 is 13 amino acids. This clonotype was sampled from a woman aged 18-35 years with acute or convalescent COVID-19. The V call is TRBV13, the J call TRBJ2-4, with 9 bases identical to TRBD1. The specimen sequenced was peripheral blood. CDR3 in DNA: TGTGCCAGCAGCCGGACAGGGGACACCATTCAGTACTTC. Translated, it gives CASSRTGDTIQYF.